Listed below are T cell receptor beta chains from one sample, sequenced in a study of STAT3 mutations in large granular lymphocyte leukemia. Method: immunoSEQ multiplex PCR; TCRdb's copy keeps in-frame clones and lacks some. This table has more than 25,000 clones, around 80% appearing once. The material sequenced was peripheral blood mononuclear cells. These receptors originate from a woman in her fifties or sixties with T-cell large granular lymphocyte leukemia. Some clones in this sample may be carry-over from other donors' samples. Each CDR3 is given with its conserved first and last residue. The size field is filled for only some rows; it gives once, few, many or a size class.

j_call: TRBJ1-1
v_call: TRBV6-4
clone_size: few
cdr3_aa: CASRNTGGGEAFF

j_call: TRBJ2-7
v_call: TRBV7-3
clone_size: few
cdr3_aa: CASSPSGTVGSLQYF

j_call: TRBJ1-4
v_call: TRBV5-4
clone_size: NA
cdr3_aa: CASSENRGLNEKLFF

j_call: TRBJ2-7
v_call: TRBV19
clone_size: NA
cdr3_aa: CASSAGTAESSYEQYF

j_call: TRBJ2-7
v_call: TRBV30
clone_size: NA
cdr3_aa: CAWSSDRVPEQYF

j_call: TRBJ1-2
v_call: TRBV5-1
clone_size: NA
cdr3_aa: CASRPGTAVVGYTF

j_call: TRBJ2-3
v_call: TRBV10-3
clone_size: NA
cdr3_aa: CAISEGSTGTDTQYF

j_call: TRBJ1-2
v_call: TRBV5-1
clone_size: NA
cdr3_aa: CASSLGGTGYTF

j_call: TRBJ2-3
v_call: TRBV14
clone_size: NA
cdr3_aa: CASSPWTSGRPDTQYF

j_call: TRBJ2-7
v_call: TRBV1
clone_size: NA
cdr3_aa: CTSSLHTRDSYSREQYF

j_call: TRBJ2-7
v_call: TRBV29-1
clone_size: few
cdr3_aa: CSVRRTSFGEQYF

j_call: TRBJ1-2
v_call: TRBV6-1
clone_size: NA
cdr3_aa: CASSEGDRGTSNYGYTF

j_call: TRBJ1-2
v_call: TRBV5-1
clone_size: few
cdr3_aa: CASSLIPGQGYGYTF

j_call: TRBJ1-2
v_call: TRBV18
clone_size: few
cdr3_aa: CASSPGDRAYGYTF

j_call: TRBJ2-3
v_call: TRBV20-1
clone_size: NA
cdr3_aa: CSVTDDTQYF

j_call: TRBJ2-7
v_call: TRBV5-1
clone_size: NA
cdr3_aa: CASSPPNLAAAYEQYF

j_call: TRBJ2-3
v_call: TRBV7-9
clone_size: NA
cdr3_aa: CASSWINRRDTQYF

j_call: TRBJ1-5
v_call: TRBV6-6
clone_size: NA
cdr3_aa: CASLPPGVENQPQHF

j_call: TRBJ2-7
v_call: TRBV5-5
clone_size: medium-sized
cdr3_aa: CASSFQGLANDEQYF

j_call: TRBJ1-1
v_call: TRBV7-2
clone_size: NA
cdr3_aa: CASSLSLPPANTEAFF

j_call: TRBJ2-3
v_call: TRBV5-6
clone_size: NA
cdr3_aa: CASSFWTGGTDTQYF

j_call: TRBJ1-5
v_call: TRBV6-6
clone_size: NA
cdr3_aa: CASTKGDQNQPQHF

j_call: TRBJ2-7
v_call: TRBV5-1
clone_size: NA
cdr3_aa: CASSLSSGIEHEQYF

j_call: TRBJ2-1
v_call: TRBV29-1
clone_size: NA
cdr3_aa: CSDIERESSYNEQFF

j_call: TRBJ2-7
v_call: TRBV30
clone_size: NA
cdr3_aa: CAWRKVGARGLSSEQYF

j_call: TRBJ2-7
v_call: TRBV18
clone_size: NA
cdr3_aa: CASSSAEPYEQYF

j_call: TRBJ1-5
v_call: TRBV2
clone_size: NA
cdr3_aa: CASSRGVMNQPQHF

j_call: TRBJ1-2
v_call: TRBV19
clone_size: NA
cdr3_aa: CASSTQGIGYYGYTF

j_call: TRBJ2-7
v_call: TRBV7-2
clone_size: NA
cdr3_aa: CASSLGQRYEQYF

j_call: TRBJ1-2
v_call: TRBV14
clone_size: NA
cdr3_aa: CASSQLQGIGNGYTF

j_call: TRBJ2-7
v_call: TRBV6-5
clone_size: NA
cdr3_aa: CASSVQGAHYEQYF

j_call: TRBJ2-3
v_call: TRBV27
clone_size: NA
cdr3_aa: CAIGPQAAAGEYHTQYF

j_call: TRBJ1-2
v_call: TRBV28
clone_size: NA
cdr3_aa: CASSLYRANYGYTF

j_call: TRBJ2-7
v_call: TRBV29-1
clone_size: NA
cdr3_aa: CSVGQFSYEQYF

j_call: TRBJ2-7
v_call: TRBV18
clone_size: NA
cdr3_aa: CASSPTNTGNEQYF

j_call: TRBJ1-2
v_call: TRBV7-9
clone_size: NA
cdr3_aa: CASSLGGVNYGYTF